This is a list of T cell receptor beta chains from one sample in a study of STAT3 mutations in large granular lymphocyte leukemia. The assay was immunoSEQ multiplex PCR, and TCRdb's table has in-frame clones only and misses some. The sample carries roughly 4,400 clones, 45% to 50% recorded once. The source material was peripheral blood mononuclear cells. These TCRs come from a man between 60 and 70 years old with T-cell large granular lymphocyte leukemia. Some clones in this sample may be carry-over from other donors' samples. Each CDR3 is given with its conserved first and last residue.

v_call	j_call	cdr3_aa
TRBV13	TRBJ2-5	CASSLSGAETQYF
TRBV7-9	TRBJ2-1	CASSLALLAGGPEQFF
TRBV5-1	TRBJ2-1	CASSAGTSGLYNEQFF
TRBV25-1	TRBJ2-1	CASAVAGGAYNEQFF
TRBV29-1	TRBJ1-2	CSVGTLSGVGYTF
TRBV6-6	TRBJ2-6	CAVSGANVLTF
TRBV20-1	TRBJ2-7	CSVRLTGEQYF
TRBV23-1	TRBJ2-1	CASTHSDGRVYNEQFF
TRBV27	TRBJ1-1	CASSWGGGYTEAFF
TRBV18	TRBJ1-1	CASSPNRVTEAFF
TRBV30	TRBJ2-2	CAWRYGGELFF
TRBV25-1	TRBJ2-5	CASSELGGRAQYF
TRBV7-9	TRBJ2-2	CASSLASGRAHGELFF
TRBV5-4	TRBJ2-3	CASSSGGGAGADTQYF
TRBV4-1	TRBJ2-7	CASSQATGFAYEQYF
TRBV5-6	TRBJ1-2	CASSSTPNYGYTF
TRBV5-8	TRBJ1-2	CASSRRNVAGTGYTF
TRBV27	TRBJ1-2	CASSRRGDYYGYTF
TRBV18	TRBJ2-7	CASSPRQATEQYF
TRBV30	TRBJ2-3	CAWSVGDTQYF
TRBV6-5	TRBJ1-2	CASSFGTENGYTF
TRBV6-5	TRBJ1-1	CASNRDRRTEAFF
TRBV4-1	TRBJ2-5	CASSQGWDGETQYF
TRBV5-1	TRBJ1-4	CASSFSVNEKLFF
TRBV29-1	TRBJ2-5	CSVDYWPGKETQYF
TRBV6-1	TRBJ1-6	CASSVVQGGNSPLHF
TRBV7-6	TRBJ2-7	CASSLGNYYEQYF
TRBV18	TRBJ2-7	CASSPRDGGQYF
TRBV6-5	TRBJ1-1	CASNSLRRGDTEAFF
TRBV30	TRBJ1-6	CATAPTNSPLHF
TRBV18	TRBJ1-1	CASRPGALGTEAFF
TRBV5-1	TRBJ2-1	CASSLEATYNEQFF
TRBV5-1	TRBJ2-7	CASSIRVGEQYF
TRBV7-9	TRBJ2-3	CATQAGAPTDTQYF
TRBV18	TRBJ2-7	CASSRVALSEQYF
TRBV5-1	TRBJ1-6	CASSQGENSPLHF
TRBV9	TRBJ2-1	CASSAQMRNEQFF
TRBV28	TRBJ1-2	CASGVANLYGYTF
TRBV5-1	TRBJ1-1	CASSTGTTTEAFF
TRBV5-1	TRBJ2-5	CASSLQGSETQYF
TRBV5-4	TRBJ1-1	CASSRANTEAFF
TRBV18	TRBJ1-2	CASSPRDRGSYTF